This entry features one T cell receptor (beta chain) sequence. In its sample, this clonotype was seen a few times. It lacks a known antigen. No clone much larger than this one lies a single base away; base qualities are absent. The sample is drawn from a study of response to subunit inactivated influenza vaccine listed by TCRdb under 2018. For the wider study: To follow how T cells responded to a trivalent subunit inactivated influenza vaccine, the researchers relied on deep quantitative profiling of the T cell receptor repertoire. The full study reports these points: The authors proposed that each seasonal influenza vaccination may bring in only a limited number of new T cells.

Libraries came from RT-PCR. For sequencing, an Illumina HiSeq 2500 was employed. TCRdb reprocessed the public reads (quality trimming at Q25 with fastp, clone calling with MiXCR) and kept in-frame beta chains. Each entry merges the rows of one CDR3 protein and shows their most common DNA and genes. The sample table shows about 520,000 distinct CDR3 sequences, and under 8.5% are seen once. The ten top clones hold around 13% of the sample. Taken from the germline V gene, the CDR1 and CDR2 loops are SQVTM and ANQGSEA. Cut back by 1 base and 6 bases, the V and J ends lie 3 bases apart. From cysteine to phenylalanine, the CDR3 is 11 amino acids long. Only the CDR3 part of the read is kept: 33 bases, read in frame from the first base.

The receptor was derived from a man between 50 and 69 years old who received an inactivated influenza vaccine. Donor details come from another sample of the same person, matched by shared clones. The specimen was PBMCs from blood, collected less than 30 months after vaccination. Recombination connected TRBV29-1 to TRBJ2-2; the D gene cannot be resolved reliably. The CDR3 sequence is CSVEVAGELFF. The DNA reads TGCAGCGTTGAAGTGGCCGGGGAGCTGTTTTTT.